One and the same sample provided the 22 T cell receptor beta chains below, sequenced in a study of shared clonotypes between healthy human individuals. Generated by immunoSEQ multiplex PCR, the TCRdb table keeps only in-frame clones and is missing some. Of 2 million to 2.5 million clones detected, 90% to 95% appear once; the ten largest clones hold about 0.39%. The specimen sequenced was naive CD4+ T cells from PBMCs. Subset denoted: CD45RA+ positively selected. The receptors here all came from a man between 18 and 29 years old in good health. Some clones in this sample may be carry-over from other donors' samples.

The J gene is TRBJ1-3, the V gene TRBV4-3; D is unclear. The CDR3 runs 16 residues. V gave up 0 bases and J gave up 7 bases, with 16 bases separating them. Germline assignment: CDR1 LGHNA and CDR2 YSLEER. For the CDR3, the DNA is TGCGCCAGCAGCCAAGACCTCGCGAGGGCCGGGAACACCATATATTTT. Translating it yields CASSQDLARAGNTIYF.

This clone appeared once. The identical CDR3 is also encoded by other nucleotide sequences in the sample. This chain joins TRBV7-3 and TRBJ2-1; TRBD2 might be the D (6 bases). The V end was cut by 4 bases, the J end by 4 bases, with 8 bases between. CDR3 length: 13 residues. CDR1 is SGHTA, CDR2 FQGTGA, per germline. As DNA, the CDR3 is TGTGCCAGCAGCTCGGGACTTTACAATGAGCAGTTCTTC. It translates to CASSSGLYNEQFF.

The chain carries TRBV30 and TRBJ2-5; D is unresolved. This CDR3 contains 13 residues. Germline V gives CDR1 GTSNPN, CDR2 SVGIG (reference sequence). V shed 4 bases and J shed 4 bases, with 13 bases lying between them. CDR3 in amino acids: CAWTYGLAETQYF. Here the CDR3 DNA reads TGTGCCTGGACCTACGGTTTGGCAGAGACCCAGTACTTC.

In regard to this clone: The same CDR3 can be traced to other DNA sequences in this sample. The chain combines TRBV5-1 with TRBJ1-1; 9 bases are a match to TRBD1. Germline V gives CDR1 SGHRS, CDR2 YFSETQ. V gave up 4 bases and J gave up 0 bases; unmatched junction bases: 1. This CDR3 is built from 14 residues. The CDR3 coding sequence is TGCGCCAGCAGCAGGGACAGGGTGAACACTGAAGCTTTCTTT. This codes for CASSRDRVNTEAFF. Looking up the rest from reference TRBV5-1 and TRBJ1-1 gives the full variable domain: KAGVTQTPRYLIKTRGQQVTLSCSPISGHRSVSWYQQTPGQGLQFLFEYFSETQRNKGNFPGRFSGRQFSNSRSEMNVSTLELGDSALYLCASSRDRVNTEAFFGQGTRLTVV.

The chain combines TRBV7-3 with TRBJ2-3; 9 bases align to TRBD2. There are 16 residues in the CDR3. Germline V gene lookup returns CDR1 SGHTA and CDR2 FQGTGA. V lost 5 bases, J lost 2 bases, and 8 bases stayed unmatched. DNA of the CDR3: TGTGCCAGCAGCGCGGGAGGGGGTCCATACACAGATACGCAGTATTTT. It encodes CASSAGGGPYTDTQYF.

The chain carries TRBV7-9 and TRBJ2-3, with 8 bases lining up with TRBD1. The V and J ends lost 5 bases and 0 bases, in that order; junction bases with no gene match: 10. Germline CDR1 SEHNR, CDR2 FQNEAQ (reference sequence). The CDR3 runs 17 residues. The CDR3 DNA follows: TGTGCCAGCAGCCTTCCCCGGCAGGGGGCCAGCACAGATACGCAGTATTTT. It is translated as CASSLPRQGASTDTQYF.

Here the CDR3 DNA reads TGTGCCAGCAGTTTATCCCCCAGGGCCTACGAGCAGTACTTC. Residues: CASSLSPRAYEQYF. V and J are TRBV28 and TRBJ2-7; D possibly corresponds to TRBD1 (5 bases). The CDR3 is 14 residues long. From germline, CDR1 is MDHEN and CDR2 SYDVKM. Deletions cut 1 base from V and 2 bases from J, with 9 bases between.

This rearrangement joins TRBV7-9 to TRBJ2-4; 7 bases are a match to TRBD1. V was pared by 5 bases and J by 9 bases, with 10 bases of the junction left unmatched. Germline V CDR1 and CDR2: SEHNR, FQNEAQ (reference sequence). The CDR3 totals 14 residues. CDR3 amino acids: CASSPDRATGIQYF. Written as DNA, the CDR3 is TGTGCCAGCAGCCCCGACAGGGCCACAGGCATTCAGTACTTC.

DNA of the CDR3: TGTGCCAGCACCCGGCGGCAGGGATTCACCGGGGAGCTGTTTTTT. It yields the protein CASTRRQGFTGELFF. The chain has TRBV27 and TRBJ2-2, with D perhaps TRBD1 (5 bases). V was trimmed by 7 bases and J by 4 bases, leaving 16 bases between them. Germline CDR1 MNHEY, CDR2 SMNVEV (reference sequence). The CDR3 is 15 amino acids.

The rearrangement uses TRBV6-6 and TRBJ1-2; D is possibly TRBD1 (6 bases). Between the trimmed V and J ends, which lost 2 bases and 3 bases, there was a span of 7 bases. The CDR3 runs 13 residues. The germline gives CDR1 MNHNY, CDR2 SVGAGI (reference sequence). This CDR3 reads CASSYEGDYGYTF. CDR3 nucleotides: TGTGCCAGCAGTTACGAGGGGGACTATGGCTACACCTTC.

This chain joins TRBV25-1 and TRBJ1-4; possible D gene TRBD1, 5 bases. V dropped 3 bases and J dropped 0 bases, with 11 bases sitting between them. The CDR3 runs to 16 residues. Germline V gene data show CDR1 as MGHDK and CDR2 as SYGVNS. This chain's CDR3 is CASSDSDRATNEKLFF. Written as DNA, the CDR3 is TGTGCCAGCAGTGATAGCGACAGAGCAACTAATGAAAAACTGTTTTTT.

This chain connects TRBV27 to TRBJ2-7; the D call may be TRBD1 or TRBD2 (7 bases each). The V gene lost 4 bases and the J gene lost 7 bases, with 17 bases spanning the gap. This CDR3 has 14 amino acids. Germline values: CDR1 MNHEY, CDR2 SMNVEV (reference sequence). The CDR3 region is CASSSTGSAGEQYF. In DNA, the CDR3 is TGTGCCAGCAGTTCGACAGGGTCAGCGGGGGAGCAGTACTTC.

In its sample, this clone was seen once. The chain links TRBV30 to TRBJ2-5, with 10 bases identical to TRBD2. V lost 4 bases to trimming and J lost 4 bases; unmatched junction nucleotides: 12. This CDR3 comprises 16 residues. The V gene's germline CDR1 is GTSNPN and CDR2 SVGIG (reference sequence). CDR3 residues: CAWTRGLAGGGETQYF. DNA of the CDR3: TGTGCCTGGACCAGGGGTTTAGCGGGAGGCGGAGAGACCCAGTACTTC.

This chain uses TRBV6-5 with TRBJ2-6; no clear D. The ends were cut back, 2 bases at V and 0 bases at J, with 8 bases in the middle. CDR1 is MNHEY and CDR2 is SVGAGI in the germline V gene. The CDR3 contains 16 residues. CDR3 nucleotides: TGTGCCAGCAGTTACAGTAGGATCTCTGGGGCCAACGTCCTGACTTTC. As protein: CASSYSRISGANVLTF.

CDR3 DNA: TGCGCCAGCAGCAGCGCGGCCGACGGAATCTCCTACGAGCAGTACTTC. Encoded protein: CASSSAADGISYEQYF. The V and J genes are TRBV5-1 and TRBJ2-7; D unresolved. There are 16 residues in the CDR3. Trimming shortened V by 4 bases and J by 0 bases, and 17 bases separated the two germline ends. In germline, CDR1 is SGHRS, CDR2 YFSETQ. Full variable domain (missing parts from reference TRBV5-1 and TRBJ2-7): KAGVTQTPRYLIKTRGQQVTLSCSPISGHRSVSWYQQTPGQGLQFLFEYFSETQRNKGNFPGRFSGRQFSNSRSEMNVSTLELGDSALYLCASSSAADGISYEQYFGPGTRLTVT.

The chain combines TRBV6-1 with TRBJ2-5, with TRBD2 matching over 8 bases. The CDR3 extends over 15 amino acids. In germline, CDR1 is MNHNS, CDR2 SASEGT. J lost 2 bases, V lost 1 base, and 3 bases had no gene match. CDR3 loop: CASSEVPSGQETQYF. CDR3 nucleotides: TGTGCCAGCAGTGAAGTTCCTAGCGGGCAAGAGACCCAGTACTTC.

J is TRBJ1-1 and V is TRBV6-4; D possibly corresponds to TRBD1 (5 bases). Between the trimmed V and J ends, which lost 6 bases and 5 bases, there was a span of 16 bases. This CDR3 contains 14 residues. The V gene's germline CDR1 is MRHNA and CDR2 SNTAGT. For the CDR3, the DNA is TGTGCCAGCAGGCGACAGCAAGAGGGGACTGAAGCTTTCTTT. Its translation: CASRRQQEGTEAFF.

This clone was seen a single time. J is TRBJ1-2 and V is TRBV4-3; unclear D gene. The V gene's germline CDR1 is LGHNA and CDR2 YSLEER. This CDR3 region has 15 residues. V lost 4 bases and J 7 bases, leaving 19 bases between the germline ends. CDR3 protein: CASSPADYNSGGYTF. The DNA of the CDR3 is TGCGCCAGCAGCCCGGCAGACTACAATTCGGGTGGCTACACCTTC.

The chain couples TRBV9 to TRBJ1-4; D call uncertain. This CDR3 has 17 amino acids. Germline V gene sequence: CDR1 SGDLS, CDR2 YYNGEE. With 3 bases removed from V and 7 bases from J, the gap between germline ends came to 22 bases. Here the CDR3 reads CASSEGSASGGGEKLFF. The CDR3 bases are TGTGCCAGCAGCGAGGGCTCGGCCTCGGGAGGAGGTGAAAAACTGTTTTTT.

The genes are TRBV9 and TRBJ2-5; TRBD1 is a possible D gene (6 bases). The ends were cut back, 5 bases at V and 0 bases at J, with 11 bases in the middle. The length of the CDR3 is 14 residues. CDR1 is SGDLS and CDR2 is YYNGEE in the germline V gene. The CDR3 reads CASRSAGDQETQYF. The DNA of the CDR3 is TGTGCCAGCAGGTCTGCAGGGGACCAAGAGACCCAGTACTTC.

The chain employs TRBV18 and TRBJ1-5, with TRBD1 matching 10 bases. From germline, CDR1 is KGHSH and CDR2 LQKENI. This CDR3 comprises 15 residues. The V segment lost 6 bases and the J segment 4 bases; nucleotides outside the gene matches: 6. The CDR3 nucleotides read TGTGCCAGCTCTCGGGGACAGGGGAAGAATCAGCCCCAGCATTTT. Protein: CASSRGQGKNQPQHF.

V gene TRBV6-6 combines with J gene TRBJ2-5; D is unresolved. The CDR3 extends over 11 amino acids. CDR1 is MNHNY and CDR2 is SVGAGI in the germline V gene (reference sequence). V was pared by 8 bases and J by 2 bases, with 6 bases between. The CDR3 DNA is TGTGCCAGCGGGATTCAAGAGACCCAGTACTTC. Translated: CASGIQETQYF.